A single T cell receptor (beta chain) is shown here with its context. The antigen is undetermined. Germline loops: CDR1 MDHEN, CDR2 SYDVKM. Losses at the gene ends were 5 bases for V and 4 bases for J; bases not matched to a gene: 14. The CDR3 is 18 residues long. TCRdb called the RT-PCR reads again in MiXCR, with one record for every CDR3 protein. The table has more than 250,000 distinct CDR3 sequences, just over 20% seen once. This specimen comes from a study of response to subunit inactivated influenza vaccine. Study conclusions and caveats: After each seasonal influenza vaccination, few new T cells are recruited, the authors suggested.

This TCR was sampled from a man between 50 and 69 years old who received an inactivated influenza vaccine. Material: PBMCs from blood, obtained about 20 months after vaccination. The chain has TRBV28 and TRBJ2-2, with TRBD2 identical over 9 bases. The CDR3 bases are TGTGCCAGCAGTCCCCTGGGTAGCGGGAGAGGACGCACCGGGGAGCTGTTTTTT. As protein: CASSPLGSGRGRTGELFF.